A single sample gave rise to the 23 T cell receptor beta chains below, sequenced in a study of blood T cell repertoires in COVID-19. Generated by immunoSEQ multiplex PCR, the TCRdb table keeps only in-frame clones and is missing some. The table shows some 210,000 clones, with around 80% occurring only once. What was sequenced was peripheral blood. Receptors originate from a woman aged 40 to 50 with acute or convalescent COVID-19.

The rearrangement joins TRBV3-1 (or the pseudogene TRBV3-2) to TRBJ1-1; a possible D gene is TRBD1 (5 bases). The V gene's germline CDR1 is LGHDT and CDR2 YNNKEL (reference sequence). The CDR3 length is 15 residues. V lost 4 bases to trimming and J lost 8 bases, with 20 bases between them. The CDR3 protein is CASSPYFDSSLEAFF. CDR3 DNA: TGTGCCAGCAGCCCCTACTTCGACAGTTCCTTGGAAGCTTTCTTT.

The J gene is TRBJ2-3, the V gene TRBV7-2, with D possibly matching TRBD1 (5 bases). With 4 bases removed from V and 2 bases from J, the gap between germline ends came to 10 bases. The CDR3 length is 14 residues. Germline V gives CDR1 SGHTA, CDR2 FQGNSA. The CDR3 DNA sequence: TGTGCCAGCAGCTCTCAGGGTAACACAGATACGCAGTATTTT. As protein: CASSSQGNTDTQYF.

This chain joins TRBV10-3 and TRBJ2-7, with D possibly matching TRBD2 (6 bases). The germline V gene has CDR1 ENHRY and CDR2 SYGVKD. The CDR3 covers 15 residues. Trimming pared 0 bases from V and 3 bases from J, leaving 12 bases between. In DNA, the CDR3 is TGTGCCATCAGTGAGTCGGGGGGACCGGGCTACGAGCAGTACTTC. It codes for CAISESGGPGYEQYF.

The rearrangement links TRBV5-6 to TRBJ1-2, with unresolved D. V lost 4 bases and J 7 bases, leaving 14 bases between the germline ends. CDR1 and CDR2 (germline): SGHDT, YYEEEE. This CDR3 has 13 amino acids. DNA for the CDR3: TGTGCCAGCAGCCCCCAGAGGGCTCCTGGCTACACCTTC. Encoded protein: CASSPQRAPGYTF. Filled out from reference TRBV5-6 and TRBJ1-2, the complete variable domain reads DAGVTQSPTHLIKTRGQQVTLRCSPKSGHDTVSWYQQALGQGPQFIFQYYEEEERQRGNFPDRFSGHQFPNYSSELNVNALLLGDSALYLCASSPQRAPGYTFGSGTRLTVV.

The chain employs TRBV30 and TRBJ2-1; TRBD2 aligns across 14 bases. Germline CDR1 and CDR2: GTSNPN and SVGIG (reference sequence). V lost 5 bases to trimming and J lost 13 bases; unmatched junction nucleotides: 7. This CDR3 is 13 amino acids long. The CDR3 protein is CAWGTSGGVIQFF. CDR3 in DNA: TGTGCCTGGGGGACTAGCGGGGGCGTGATTCAGTTCTTC.

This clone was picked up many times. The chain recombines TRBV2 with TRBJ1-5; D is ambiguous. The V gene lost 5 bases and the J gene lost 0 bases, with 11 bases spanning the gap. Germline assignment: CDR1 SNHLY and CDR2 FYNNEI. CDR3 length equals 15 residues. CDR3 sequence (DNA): TGTGCCAGCAGTCTGTTTACAGTTAGCAATCAGCCCCAGCATTTT. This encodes CASSLFTVSNQPQHF. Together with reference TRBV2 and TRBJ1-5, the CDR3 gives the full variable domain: EPEVTQTPSHQVTQMGQEVILRCVPISNHLYFYWYRQILGQKVEFLVSFYNNEISEKSEIFDDQFSVERPDGSNFTLKIRSTKLEDSAMYFCASSLFTVSNQPQHFGDGTRLSIL.

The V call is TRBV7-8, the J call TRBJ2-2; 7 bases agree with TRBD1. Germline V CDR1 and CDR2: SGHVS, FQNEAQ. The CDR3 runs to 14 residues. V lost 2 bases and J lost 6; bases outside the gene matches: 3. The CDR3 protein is CASSLRQGAGELFF. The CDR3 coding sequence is TGTGCCAGCAGCTTACGGCAGGGGGCCGGGGAGCTGTTTTTT.

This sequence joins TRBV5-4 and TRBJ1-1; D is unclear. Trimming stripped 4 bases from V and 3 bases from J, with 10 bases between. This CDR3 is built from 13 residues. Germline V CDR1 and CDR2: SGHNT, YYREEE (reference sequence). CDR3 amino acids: CASSPARDTEAFF. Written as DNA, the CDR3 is TGTGCCAGCAGCCCCGCGCGGGACACTGAAGCTTTCTTT.

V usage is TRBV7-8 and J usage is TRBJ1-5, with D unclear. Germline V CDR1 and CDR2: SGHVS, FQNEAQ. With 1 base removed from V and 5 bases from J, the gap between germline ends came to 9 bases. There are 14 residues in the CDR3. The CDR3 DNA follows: TGTGCCAGCAGCTTAGGCAGGCTCCATCAGCCCCAGCATTTT. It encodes CASSLGRLHQPQHF.

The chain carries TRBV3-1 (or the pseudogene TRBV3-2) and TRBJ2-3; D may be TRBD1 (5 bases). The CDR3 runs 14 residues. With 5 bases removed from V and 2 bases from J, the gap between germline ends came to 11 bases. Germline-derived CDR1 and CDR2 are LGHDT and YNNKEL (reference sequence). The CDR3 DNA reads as TGTGCCAGCAGCTTTCGGACAAACACAGATACGCAGTATTTT. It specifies CASSFRTNTDTQYF.

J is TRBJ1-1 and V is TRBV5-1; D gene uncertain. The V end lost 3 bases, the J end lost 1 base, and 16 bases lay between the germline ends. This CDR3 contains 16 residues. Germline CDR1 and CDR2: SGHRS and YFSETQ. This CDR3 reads CASSWRDSDTNTEAFF. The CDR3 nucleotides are TGCGCCAGCAGCTGGAGGGATAGCGACACGAACACTGAAGCTTTCTTT.

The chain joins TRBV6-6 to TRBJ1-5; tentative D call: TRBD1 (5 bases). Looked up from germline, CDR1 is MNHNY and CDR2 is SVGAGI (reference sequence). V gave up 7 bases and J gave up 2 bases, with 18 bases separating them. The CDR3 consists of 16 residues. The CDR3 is CASTKSWGEGNQPQHF. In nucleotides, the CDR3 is TGTGCCAGCACCAAATCTTGGGGGGAAGGCAATCAGCCCCAGCATTTT.

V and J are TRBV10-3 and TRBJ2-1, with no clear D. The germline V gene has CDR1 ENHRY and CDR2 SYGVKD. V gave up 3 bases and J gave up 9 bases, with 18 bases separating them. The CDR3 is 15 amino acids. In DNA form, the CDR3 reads TGTGCCATCAGTGAACGAGGCGAATTTAACACTGAGCAGTTCTTC. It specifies CAISERGEFNTEQFF.

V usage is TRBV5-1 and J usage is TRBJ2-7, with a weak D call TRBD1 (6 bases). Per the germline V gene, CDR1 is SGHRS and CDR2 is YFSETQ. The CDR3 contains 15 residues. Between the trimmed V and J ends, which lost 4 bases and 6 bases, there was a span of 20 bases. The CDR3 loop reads CASSSLRGRGAEQYF. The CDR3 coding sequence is TGCGCCAGCAGCAGCTTAAGGGGCAGGGGTGCCGAGCAGTACTTC.

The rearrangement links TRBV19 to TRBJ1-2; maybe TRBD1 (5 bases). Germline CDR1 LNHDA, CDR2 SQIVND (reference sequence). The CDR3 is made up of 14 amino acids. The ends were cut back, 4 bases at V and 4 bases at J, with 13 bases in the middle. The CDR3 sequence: CASSKNGGAYGYTF. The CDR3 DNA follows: TGTGCCAGTAGTAAGAACGGAGGGGCCTATGGCTACACCTTC.

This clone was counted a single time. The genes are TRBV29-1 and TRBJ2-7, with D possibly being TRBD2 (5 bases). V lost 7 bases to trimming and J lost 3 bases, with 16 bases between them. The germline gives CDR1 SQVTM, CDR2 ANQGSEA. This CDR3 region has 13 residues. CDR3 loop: CSASGVGNYEQYF. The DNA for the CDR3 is TGCAGCGCCTCCGGGGTAGGGAACTACGAGCAGTACTTC.

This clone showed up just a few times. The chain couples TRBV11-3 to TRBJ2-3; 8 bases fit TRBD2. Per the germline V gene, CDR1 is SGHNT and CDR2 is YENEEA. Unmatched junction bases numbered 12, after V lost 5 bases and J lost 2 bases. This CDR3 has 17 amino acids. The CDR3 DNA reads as TGTGCCAGCAGCCCAGGATGGCGGGGGGCCGACACAGATACGCAGTATTTT. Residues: CASSPGWRGADTDTQYF.

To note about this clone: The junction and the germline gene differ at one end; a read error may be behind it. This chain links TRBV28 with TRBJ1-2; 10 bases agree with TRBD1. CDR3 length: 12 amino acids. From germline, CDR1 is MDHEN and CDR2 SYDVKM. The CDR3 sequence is CASRRGQGTLVF. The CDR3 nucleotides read TGTGCCAGCAGGAGGGGACAGGGGACCCTAGTCTTC.

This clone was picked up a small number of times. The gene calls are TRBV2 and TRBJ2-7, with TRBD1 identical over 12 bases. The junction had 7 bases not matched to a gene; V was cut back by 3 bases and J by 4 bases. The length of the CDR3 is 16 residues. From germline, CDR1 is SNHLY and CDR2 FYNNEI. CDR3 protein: CASSDPGQGARYEQYF. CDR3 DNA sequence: TGTGCCAGCAGTGATCCGGGACAGGGGGCACGATACGAGCAGTACTTC.

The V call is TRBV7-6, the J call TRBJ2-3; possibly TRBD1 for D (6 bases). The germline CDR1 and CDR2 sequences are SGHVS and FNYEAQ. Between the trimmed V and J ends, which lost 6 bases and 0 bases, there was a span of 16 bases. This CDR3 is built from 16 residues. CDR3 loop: CASSSRWTDSTDTQYF. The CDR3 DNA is TGTGCCAGCAGTTCCCGTTGGACAGACAGCACAGATACGCAGTATTTT.

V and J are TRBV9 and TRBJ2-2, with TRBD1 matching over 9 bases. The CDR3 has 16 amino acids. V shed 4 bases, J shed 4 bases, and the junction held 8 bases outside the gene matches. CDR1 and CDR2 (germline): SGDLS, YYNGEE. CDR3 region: CASSSPTGGGTGELFF. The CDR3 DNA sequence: TGTGCCAGCAGCTCCCCGACAGGGGGAGGCACCGGGGAGCTGTTTTTT.

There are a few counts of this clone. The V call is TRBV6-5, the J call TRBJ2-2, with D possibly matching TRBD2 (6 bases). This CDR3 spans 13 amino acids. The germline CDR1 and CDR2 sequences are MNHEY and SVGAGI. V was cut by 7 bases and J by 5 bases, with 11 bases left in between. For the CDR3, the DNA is TGTGCCAGCACCACGGGGGTTACCGGGGAGCTGTTTTTT. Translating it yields CASTTGVTGELFF.

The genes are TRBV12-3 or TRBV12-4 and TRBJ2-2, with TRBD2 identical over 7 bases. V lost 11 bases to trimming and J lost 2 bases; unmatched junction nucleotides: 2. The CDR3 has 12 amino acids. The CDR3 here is CAQAGNTGELFF. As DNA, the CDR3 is TGTGCCCAAGCGGGAAACACCGGGGAGCTGTTTTTT.